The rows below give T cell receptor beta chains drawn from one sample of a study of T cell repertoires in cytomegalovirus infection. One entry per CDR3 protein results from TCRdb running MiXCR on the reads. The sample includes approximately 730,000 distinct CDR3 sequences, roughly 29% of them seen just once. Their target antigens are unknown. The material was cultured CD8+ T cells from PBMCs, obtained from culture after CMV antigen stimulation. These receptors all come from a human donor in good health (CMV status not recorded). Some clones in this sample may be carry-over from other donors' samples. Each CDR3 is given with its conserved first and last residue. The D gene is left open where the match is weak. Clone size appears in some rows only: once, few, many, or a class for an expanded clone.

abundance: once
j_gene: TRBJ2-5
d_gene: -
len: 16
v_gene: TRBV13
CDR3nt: TGTGCCAGCAGCTTAGACTGGCAGGGGGGAAAAGAGACCCAGTACTTC
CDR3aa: CASSLDWQGGKETQYF

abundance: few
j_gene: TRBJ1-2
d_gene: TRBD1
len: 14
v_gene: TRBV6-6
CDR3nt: TGTGCCAGCAGTTCGACAGGGTCCTACTATGGCTACACCTTC
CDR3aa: CASSSTGSYYGYTF

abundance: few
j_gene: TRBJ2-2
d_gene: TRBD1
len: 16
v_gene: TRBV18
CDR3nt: TGTGCCAGCTCACCACAGGGACAGACGAACACCGGGGAGCTGTTTTTT
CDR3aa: CASSPQGQTNTGELFF

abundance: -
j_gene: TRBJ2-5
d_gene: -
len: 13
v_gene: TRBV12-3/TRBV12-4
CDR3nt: TGTGCCAGCAGTTTGGACAAAGAGAAGACCCAGTACTTC
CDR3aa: CASSLDKEKTQYF

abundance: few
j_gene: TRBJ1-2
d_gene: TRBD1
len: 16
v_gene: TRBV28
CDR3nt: TGTGCCAGCAGTCCCCGGGACAGGGGGCAAGTCTATGGCTACACCTTC
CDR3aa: CASSPRDRGQVYGYTF

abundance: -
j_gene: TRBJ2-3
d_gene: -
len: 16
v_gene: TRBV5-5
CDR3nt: TGTGCCAGCAGCCCAGGACGGGGCACTAGCACAGATACGCAGTATTTT
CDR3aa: CASSPGRGTSTDTQYF

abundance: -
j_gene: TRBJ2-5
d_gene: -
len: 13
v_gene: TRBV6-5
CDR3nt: TGTGCCAGCACTAAAGACAGCCAAGAGACCCAGTACTTC
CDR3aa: CASTKDSQETQYF

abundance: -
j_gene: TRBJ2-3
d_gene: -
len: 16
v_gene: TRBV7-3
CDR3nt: TGTGCCAGCAGCCCATGGGCGGCCGCGTCAGCAGATACGCAGTATTTT
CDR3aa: CASSPWAAASADTQYF

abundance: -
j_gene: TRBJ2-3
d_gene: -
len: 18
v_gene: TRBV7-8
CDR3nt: TGTGCCAGCAGCTTAGCCTTTCCGACGTACTCTAGCACAGATACGCAGTATTTT
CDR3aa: CASSLAFPTYSSTDTQYF

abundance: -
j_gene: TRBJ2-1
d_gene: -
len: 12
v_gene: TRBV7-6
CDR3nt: TGTGCCAGCAGCCCCCAGACAGAAGAGCAGTTCTTC
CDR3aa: CASSPQTEEQFF

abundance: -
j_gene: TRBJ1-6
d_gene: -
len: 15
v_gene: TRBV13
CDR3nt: TGTGCCAGCAGCTTCCGGACGGACTATAATTCACCCCTCCACTTT
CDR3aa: CASSFRTDYNSPLHF

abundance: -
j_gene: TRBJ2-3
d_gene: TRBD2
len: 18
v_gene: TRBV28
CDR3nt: TGTGCCAGCAGTTTCCCCTCCGCGGGGGGGACTAGCACAGATACGCAGTATTTT
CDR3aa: CASSFPSAGGTSTDTQYF

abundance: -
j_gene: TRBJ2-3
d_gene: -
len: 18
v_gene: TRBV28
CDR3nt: TGTGCCAGCAGTTTAGTTTTATGGGGTCGAGAGCCAAAAGATACGCAGTATTTT
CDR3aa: CASSLVLWGREPKDTQYF

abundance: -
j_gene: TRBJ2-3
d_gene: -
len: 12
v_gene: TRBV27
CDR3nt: TGTGCCAGCAGTACCCAATGGGATACGCAGTATTTT
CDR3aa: CASSTQWDTQYF

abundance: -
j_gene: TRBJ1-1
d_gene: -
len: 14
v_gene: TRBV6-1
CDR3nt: TGTGCCAGCAGCCCTGACAGAGTCTACTATGAAGCTTTCTTT
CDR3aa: CASSPDRVYYEAFF

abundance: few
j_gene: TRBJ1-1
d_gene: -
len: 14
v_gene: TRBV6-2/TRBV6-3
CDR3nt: TGTGCCAGCAGTTCGGTAGTTGGATACACTGAAGCTTTCTTT
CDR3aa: CASSSVVGYTEAFF

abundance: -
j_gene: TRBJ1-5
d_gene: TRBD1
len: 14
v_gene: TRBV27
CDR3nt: TGTGCCAGCGGAAGACAGGGGCAGAATCAGCCCCAGCATTTT
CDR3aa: CASGRQGQNQPQHF

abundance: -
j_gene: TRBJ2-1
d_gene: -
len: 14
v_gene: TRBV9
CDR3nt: TGTGCCAGCAGCGTAGCCGGGGTGGGTGATGAGCAGTTCTTC
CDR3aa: CASSVAGVGDEQFF

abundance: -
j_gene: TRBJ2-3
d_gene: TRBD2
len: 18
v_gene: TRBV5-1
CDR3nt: TGCGCCAGCAGCTTGGGCGGTCGGCGGGGGGCTATAACAGATACGCAGTATTTT
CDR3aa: CASSLGGRRGAITDTQYF

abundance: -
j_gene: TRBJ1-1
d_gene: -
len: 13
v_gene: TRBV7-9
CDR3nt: TGTGCCAGCAGCTTTAGCGAGTCCGCTGAAGCTTTCTTT
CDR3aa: CASSFSESAEAFF

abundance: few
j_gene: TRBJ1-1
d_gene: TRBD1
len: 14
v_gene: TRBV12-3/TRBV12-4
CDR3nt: TGTGCCAGCAGTTTAGGGACAGGGGCCACTGAAGCTTTCTTT
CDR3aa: CASSLGTGATEAFF

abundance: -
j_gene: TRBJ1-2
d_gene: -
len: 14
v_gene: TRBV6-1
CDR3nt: TGTGCCAGCAGTGAATGGGAGGTCGACTCTGGCTACACCTTC
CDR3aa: CASSEWEVDSGYTF

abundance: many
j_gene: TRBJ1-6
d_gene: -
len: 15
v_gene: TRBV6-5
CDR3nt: TGTGCCAGCAGTTTATCGTCGGGGACTAATTCACCCCTCCACTTT
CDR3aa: CASSLSSGTNSPLHF

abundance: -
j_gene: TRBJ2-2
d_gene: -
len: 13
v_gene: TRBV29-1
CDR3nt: TGCAGCGTGAGTTGGGGCGCAACCGGGGAGCTGTTTTTT
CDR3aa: CSVSWGATGELFF

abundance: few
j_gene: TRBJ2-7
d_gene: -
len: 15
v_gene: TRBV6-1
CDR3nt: TGTGCCACCTGGGACCGGGACCGACAGTCCTACGAGCAGTACTTC
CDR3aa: CATWDRDRQSYEQYF

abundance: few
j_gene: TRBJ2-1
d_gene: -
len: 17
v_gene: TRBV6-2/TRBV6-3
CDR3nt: TGTGCCAGCCGGGATCTCGCCGGGACACATGATTACAATGAGCAGTTCTTC
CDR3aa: CASRDLAGTHDYNEQFF

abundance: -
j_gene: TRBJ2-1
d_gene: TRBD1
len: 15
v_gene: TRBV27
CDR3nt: TGTGCCAGCAGTTCCCGGGACAGGGGAGACTATGAGCAGTTCTTC
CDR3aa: CASSSRDRGDYEQFF

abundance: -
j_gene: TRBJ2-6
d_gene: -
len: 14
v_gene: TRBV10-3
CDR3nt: TGTGCCATCCAGGGGTTTGCTGGGGCCAACGTCCTGACTTTC
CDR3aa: CAIQGFAGANVLTF

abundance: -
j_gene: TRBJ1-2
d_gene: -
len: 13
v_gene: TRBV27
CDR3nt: TGTGCCAGCAGTTTAAGGCCTAACGATGGCTACACCTTC
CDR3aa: CASSLRPNDGYTF

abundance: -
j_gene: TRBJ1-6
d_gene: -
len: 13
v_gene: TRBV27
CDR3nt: TGTGCCAGCAGCCCGGATGAGCGTTCACCCCTCCACTTT
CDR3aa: CASSPDERSPLHF

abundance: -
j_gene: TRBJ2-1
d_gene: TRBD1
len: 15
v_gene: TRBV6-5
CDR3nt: TGTGCCAGCAGTAAAAGCCGGACAGGGAGGAATGAGCAGTTCTTC
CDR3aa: CASSKSRTGRNEQFF

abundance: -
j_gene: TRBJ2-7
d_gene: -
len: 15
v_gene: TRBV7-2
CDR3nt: TGTGCCAGCAGCGCCTGCCCGGACAGCTCCTACGAGCAGTACTTC
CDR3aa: CASSACPDSSYEQYF

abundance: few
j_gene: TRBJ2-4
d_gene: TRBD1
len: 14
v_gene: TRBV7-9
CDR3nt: TGTGCCAGCGCGGCAGGGGGCGAAAAAAACATTCAGTACTTC
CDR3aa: CASAAGGEKNIQYF

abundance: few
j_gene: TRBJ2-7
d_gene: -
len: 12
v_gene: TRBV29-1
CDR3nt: TGCAGCGTTCGGGACGCAGAGTACGAGCAGTACTTC
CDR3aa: CSVRDAEYEQYF

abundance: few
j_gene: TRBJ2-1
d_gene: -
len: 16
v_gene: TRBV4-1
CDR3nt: TGCGCCAGCAGCCAAGCCTACCAAACGGGATACAATGAGCAGTTCTTC
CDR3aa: CASSQAYQTGYNEQFF

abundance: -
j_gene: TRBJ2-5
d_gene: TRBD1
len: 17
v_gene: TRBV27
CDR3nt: TGTGCCAGCAGTGGGGGACAGGGGAAGGGTCTGGGGGAGACCCAGTACTTC
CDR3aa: CASSGGQGKGLGETQYF

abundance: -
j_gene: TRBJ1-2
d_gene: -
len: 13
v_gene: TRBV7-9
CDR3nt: TGTGCCAGCAGCCCCGTGGGACATTACGGCTACACCTTC
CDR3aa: CASSPVGHYGYTF

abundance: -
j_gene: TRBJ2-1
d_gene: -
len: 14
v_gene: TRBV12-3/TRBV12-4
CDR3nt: TGTGCCAGCACCCGGGAGCCTTACTACAATGAGCAGTTCTTC
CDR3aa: CASTREPYYNEQFF

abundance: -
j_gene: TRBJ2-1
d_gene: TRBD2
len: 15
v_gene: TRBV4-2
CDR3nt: TGTGCCAGCAGCCTAAGTCTCGGCGGGGGAAATGAGCAGTTCTTC
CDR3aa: CASSLSLGGGNEQFF

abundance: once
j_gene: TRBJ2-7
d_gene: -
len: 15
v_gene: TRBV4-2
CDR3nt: TGTGCCAGCAGCCAAGCGGGGATAACGACGCGCGAGCAGTACTTC
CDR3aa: CASSQAGITTREQYF

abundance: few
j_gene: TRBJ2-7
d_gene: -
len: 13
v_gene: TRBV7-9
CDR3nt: TGTGCCAGCAGCTTCGAGGACTTTTACGAGCAGTACTTC
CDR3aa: CASSFEDFYEQYF

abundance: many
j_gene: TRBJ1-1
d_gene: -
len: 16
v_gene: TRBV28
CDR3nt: TGTGCCAGCCGGATACACCCGACAGACCCAGACACTGAAGCTTTCTTT
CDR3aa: CASRIHPTDPDTEAFF

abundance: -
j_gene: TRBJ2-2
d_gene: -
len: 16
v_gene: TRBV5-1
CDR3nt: TGCGCCAGCAGCTTGTATTCGACAGCTGGGACCGGGGAGCTGTTTTTT
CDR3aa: CASSLYSTAGTGELFF

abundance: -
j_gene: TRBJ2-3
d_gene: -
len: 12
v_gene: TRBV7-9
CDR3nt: TGTGCCAGCAGATTCCAGGGGGATACGCAGTATTTT
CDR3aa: CASRFQGDTQYF

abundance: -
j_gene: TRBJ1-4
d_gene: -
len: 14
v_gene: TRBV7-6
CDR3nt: TGTGCCAGCAGCTTAGCGATAGAAGTCCAAAAACTGTTTTTT
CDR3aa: CASSLAIEVQKLFF

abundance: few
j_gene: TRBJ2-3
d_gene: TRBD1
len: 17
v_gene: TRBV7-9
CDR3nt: TGTGCCAGCAGCTTTCATACTAGGGGGCCGGGAACAGATACGCAGTATTTT
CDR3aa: CASSFHTRGPGTDTQYF

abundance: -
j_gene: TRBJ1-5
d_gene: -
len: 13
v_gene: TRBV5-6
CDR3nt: TGTGCCAGCAGCCCTGGGACACCCGGACCCCAGCATTTT
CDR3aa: CASSPGTPGPQHF

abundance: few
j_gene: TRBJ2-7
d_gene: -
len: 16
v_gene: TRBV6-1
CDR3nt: TGTGCCAGCAGTGAAATGAGTGCGGGGGCCTCCTACGAGCAGTACTTC
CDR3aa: CASSEMSAGASYEQYF

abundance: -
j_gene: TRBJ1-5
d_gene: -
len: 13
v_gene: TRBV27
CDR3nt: TGTGCCAGCAGCAACACAGGGCGTCGGCCCCAGCATTTT
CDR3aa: CASSNTGRRPQHF

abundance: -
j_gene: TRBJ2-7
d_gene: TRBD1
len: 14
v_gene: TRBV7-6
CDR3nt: TGTGCCAGCAGCCTCGGACAGGGCGAGGGCGAGCAGTACTTC
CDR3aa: CASSLGQGEGEQYF